The clone carrying this TCR beta chain has just one count. Its target is unknown. The sample comes from a study of vaccination effects on CD4 cells after COVID-19. Turning to the study itself: Samples gathered post-vaccine arrived a median of 72 days past the second dose. The study, taken as a whole, reports: Post-vaccine spike-reactive clones in convalescents were mainly new vaccine-induced clones.

ViraFEST used viral peptide pools to expand antigen-specific CD4+ T cells before sequencing. When around nine days of culture had elapsed, CD4+ T cells were isolated. The person had a PCR-confirmed SARS-CoV-2 infection during March to December 2020. Participants were given two doses of BNT162b2 or mRNA-1273 vaccine. They grew 2 million to 2.5 million PBMC in each well, adding 7.5 to 10 IU/ml IL-2 and 8 to 10 ug/ml peptides. Using immunoSEQ multiplex PCR, the repertoire was profiled, and TCRdb retains in-frame clones only, with some absent. There are more than 15,000 clones in the sample; around 70% occur only once, and roughly 20% lies in the top ten. Trimming removed 0 bases from V and 3 bases from J; junction bases left unmatched: 3. CDR3 length equals 15 residues. Per germline, CDR1 SGHAT and CDR2 FQNNGV.

This TCR was sampled from a human donor who had a prior SARS-CoV-2 infection. Specimen: CD4+ T cells from PBMCs cultured with SARS-CoV-2 spike peptides, collected after COVID-19 vaccination. The chain joins TRBV11-2 to TRBJ2-7; TRBD1 agrees at 9 bases. The CDR3 DNA reads as TGTGCCAGCAGCTTAGAAGGGACAGGGAGCTACGAGCAGTACTTC. This encodes CASSLEGTGSYEQYF. The full variable domain, completed using reference TRBV11-2 and TRBJ2-7, is EAGVAQSPRYKIIEKRQSVAFWCNPISGHATLYWYQQILGQGPKLLIQFQNNGVVDDSQLPKDRFSAERLKGVDSTLKIQPAKLEDSAVYLCASSLEGTGSYEQYFGPGTRLTVT.